These 17 T cell receptor beta chains were sequenced from one sample in a study of blood T cell repertoires in COVID-19. Clones were sequenced by immunoSEQ multiplex PCR, and TCRdb holds only the in-frame ones, with some missing. Here the sample spans 150,000 or so clones, around four fifths being singletons. Source material: peripheral blood. These receptors all come from a human donor in a cohort sampled during active COVID-19.

V gene TRBV4-1 combines with J gene TRBJ1-2, with D maybe TRBD1 (5 bases). There are 15 residues in the CDR3. Germline CDR1 is MGHRA and CDR2 is YSYEKL. V was shortened by 3 bases and J by 0 bases, with 11 bases between the two germline ends. CDR3 in DNA: TGCGCCAGCAGCCATGACAGAACATCTAACTATGGCTACACCTTC. Translation gives CASSHDRTSNYGYTF.

The chain recombines TRBV28 with TRBJ2-7; 8 bases agree with TRBD2. The J segment lost 4 bases and the V segment lost 5 bases, leaving 13 bases of the junction unmatched. Germline CDR1 MDHEN, CDR2 SYDVKM. The CDR3 extends over 16 amino acids. The CDR3 sequence: CASSLLTSGASYEQYF. As DNA, the CDR3 is TGTGCCAGCAGTCTCCTTACTAGCGGAGCGAGTTACGAGCAGTACTTC.

The chain employs TRBV20-1 and TRBJ2-7, with 9 bases lining up with TRBD2. This CDR3 has 15 amino acids. Germline V gives CDR1 DFQATT, CDR2 SNEGSKA (reference sequence). The V gene end was trimmed by 3 bases and the J gene end by 0 bases; junction bases not matched to a gene: 6. Written as DNA, the CDR3 is TGCAGTGCTAGTTCAAGTAGCGGGAGCTCCTACGAGCAGTACTTC. This codes for CSASSSSGSSYEQYF.

This chain uses TRBV29-1 with TRBJ2-1, with D possibly matching TRBD1 (6 bases). Trimming stripped 4 bases from V and 6 bases from J, with 13 bases between. Germline CDR1 and CDR2: SQVTM and ANQGSEA. The CDR3 consists of 13 residues. This CDR3 is CSVVRLGGNEQFF. The CDR3 coding sequence is TGCAGCGTTGTCAGGTTAGGGGGCAATGAGCAGTTCTTC.

V gene TRBV2 combines with J gene TRBJ2-7; 15 bases agree with TRBD2. Trimming at V came to 5 bases and at J to 3 bases, leaving 8 bases not matched to a gene. This CDR3 contains 17 residues. The V gene's germline CDR1 is SNHLY and CDR2 FYNNEI. The CDR3 DNA follows: TGTGCCAGCAGTTCGGGACTAGCGGGAGGAGTTAGCTACGAGCAGTACTTC. Translation: CASSSGLAGGVSYEQYF.

V usage is TRBV27 and J usage is TRBJ2-2; possibly TRBD1 for D (5 bases). CDR1 is MNHEY and CDR2 is SMNVEV in the germline V gene (reference sequence). Deletions cut 4 bases from V and 8 bases from J, with 8 bases between. The CDR3 runs to 12 residues. The CDR3 loop reads CASSSRQGELFF. CDR3 DNA: TGTGCCAGCAGTTCTAGACAGGGGGAGCTGTTTTTT.

CDR3 in amino acids: CASSKGIRGANVLTF. As DNA, the CDR3 is TGTGCCAGTAGTAAGGGGATAAGGGGGGCCAACGTCCTGACTTTC. The rearrangement uses TRBV19 and TRBJ2-6; perhaps TRBD1 as D (5 bases). Germline V gives CDR1 LNHDA, CDR2 SQIVND (reference sequence). Trimming removed 4 bases at V and 4 bases at J, with 11 bases between. This CDR3 comprises 15 residues.

This rearrangement joins TRBV2 to TRBJ2-3, with TRBD2 matching 7 bases. The ends lost 5 bases at V and 4 bases at J; junction bases unmatched: 9. Germline V CDR1 and CDR2: SNHLY, FYNNEI. The CDR3 is made up of 15 amino acids. In nucleotides, the CDR3 is TGTGCCAGCAGTCCTAGCGGCCCTCCCGCAGATACGCAGTATTTT. It is translated as CASSPSGPPADTQYF.

V is TRBV28 and J is TRBJ1-6; D may be TRBD1 (6 bases). Trimming removed 5 bases from V and 7 bases from J, with 15 bases in between. Per the germline V gene, CDR1 is MDHEN and CDR2 is SYDVKM. The CDR3 has 15 amino acids. This chain's CDR3 is CASSLQGMGNSPLHF. For the CDR3, the DNA is TGTGCCAGCAGTCTACAGGGTATGGGGAATTCACCCCTCCACTTT. The full variable domain, its missing parts supplied by reference TRBV28 and TRBJ1-6, is DVKVTQSSRYLVKRTGEKVFLECVQDMDHENMFWYRQDPGLGLRLIYFSYDVKMKEKGDIPEGYSVSREKKERFSLILESASTNQTSMYLCASSLQGMGNSPLHFGNGTRLTVT.

The CDR3 protein is CASSFTGTGDYNEQFF. The CDR3 region has the DNA TGTGCCAGCAGTTTCACGGGGACAGGGGATTACAATGAGCAGTTCTTC. The chain carries TRBV27 and TRBJ2-1; TRBD1 aligns across 10 bases. The CDR3 has 16 amino acids. Germline lookup yields CDR1 MNHEY and CDR2 SMNVEV (reference sequence). The V and J ends lost 3 bases and 4 bases, in that order; junction bases with no gene match: 6.

The J gene is TRBJ1-1, the V gene TRBV29-1; TRBD1 is a possible D gene (5 bases). The germline V gene encodes CDR1 SQVTM and CDR2 ANQGSEA. The CDR3 has 14 residues. V dropped 0 bases and J dropped 8 bases, with 16 bases sitting between them. The CDR3 protein is CSVEDAGTRREAFF. The DNA for the CDR3 is TGCAGCGTTGAAGACGCGGGGACTCGCCGGGAAGCTTTCTTT.

The chain combines TRBV6-2 or TRBV6-3 with TRBJ2-7, with D unclear. This CDR3 is 14 amino acids long. Trimming pared 5 bases from V and 0 bases from J, leaving 11 bases between. Germline CDR1 reads MNHEY; CDR2 reads SVGEGT. The chain's CDR3 is CASSDRRSSYEQYF. CDR3 DNA sequence: TGTGCCAGCAGTGATCGTAGGAGCTCCTACGAGCAGTACTTC.

This chain joins TRBV6-1 and TRBJ2-7, with D perhaps matching TRBD1 (6 bases). Deletions cut 2 bases from V and 3 bases from J, with 11 bases between. CDR3 length equals 14 residues. Germline loops: CDR1 MNHNS, CDR2 SASEGT. CDR3 coding DNA: TGTGCCAGCAGTGAAAGCACAGGGATCTACGAGCAGTACTTC. Residues: CASSESTGIYEQYF.

This chain joins TRBV28 and TRBJ1-2; D uncertain. Germline loops: CDR1 MDHEN, CDR2 SYDVKM. This CDR3 is built from 12 residues. The germline V and J ends were trimmed by 4 bases and 6 bases, with 9 bases remaining between them. CDR3 loop: CASSSLKHGYTF. CDR3 DNA: TGTGCCAGCAGTTCCCTCAAGCATGGCTACACCTTC.

The chain combines TRBV18 with TRBJ2-5, with a possible D match to TRBD2 (5 bases). Germline CDR1 is KGHSH and CDR2 is LQKENI. The CDR3 extends over 13 amino acids. Trimming took 3 bases from V and 4 from J, leaving 9 bases between them. Here the CDR3 reads CASSPTSGETQYF. The CDR3 bases are TGTGCCAGCTCACCCACTAGTGGAGAGACCCAGTACTTC. Using reference TRBV18 and TRBJ2-5 for the parts outside the CDR3, the full variable domain is NAGVMQNPRHLVRRRGQEARLRCSPMKGHSHVYWYRQLPEEGLKFMVYLQKENIIDESGMPKERFSAEFPKEGPSILRIQQVVRGDSAAYFCASSPTSGETQYFGPGTRLLVL.

The chain uses TRBV19 and TRBJ2-3, with 15 bases that match TRBD2. The CDR3 is 19 amino acids. CDR1 and CDR2 from the germline V gene are LNHDA and SQIVND (reference sequence). Losses at the gene ends were 6 bases for V and 6 bases for J; bases not matched to a gene: 16. CDR3 DNA: TGTGCCAGTAGACATTCAACCCCGGGACTAGCGGGAGGAGGGGATACGCAGTATTTT. Amino acid sequence: CASRHSTPGLAGGGDTQYF. Full variable domain (remainder filled in from reference TRBV19 and TRBJ2-3): DGGITQSPKYLFRKEGQNVTLSCEQNLNHDAMYWYRQDPGQGLRLIYYSQIVNDFQKGDIAEGYSVSREKKESFPLTVTSAQKNPTAFYLCASRHSTPGLAGGGDTQYFGPGTRLTVL.

The V and J genes are TRBV27 and TRBJ2-7; 11 bases align to TRBD2. Per the germline V gene, CDR1 is MNHEY and CDR2 is SMNVEV (reference sequence). With V trimmed by 4 bases and J by 0 bases, 14 bases remained unmatched. The CDR3 is 19 residues long. The CDR3 region has the DNA TGTGCCAGCAGTTCCTTGACTAGCGGGATACCCGCCCTCTCCTACGAGCAGTACTTC. Amino acid sequence: CASSSLTSGIPALSYEQYF.